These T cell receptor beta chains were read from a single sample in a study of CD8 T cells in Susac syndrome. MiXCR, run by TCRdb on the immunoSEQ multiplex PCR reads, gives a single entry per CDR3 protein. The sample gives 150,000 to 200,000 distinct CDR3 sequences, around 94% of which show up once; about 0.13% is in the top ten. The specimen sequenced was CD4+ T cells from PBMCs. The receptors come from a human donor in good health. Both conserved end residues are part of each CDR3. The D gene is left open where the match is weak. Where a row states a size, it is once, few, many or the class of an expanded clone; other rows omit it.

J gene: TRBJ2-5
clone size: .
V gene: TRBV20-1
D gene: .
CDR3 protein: CSAMGGRYETQYF
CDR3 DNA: TGCAGTGCTATGGGGGGTCGGTATGAGACCCAGTACTTC

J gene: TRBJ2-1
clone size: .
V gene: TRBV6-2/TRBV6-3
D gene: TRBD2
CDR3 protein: CASSPWKAGDTNEQFF
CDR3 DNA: TGTGCCAGCAGTCCCTGGAAGGCGGGAGACACGAATGAGCAGTTCTTC

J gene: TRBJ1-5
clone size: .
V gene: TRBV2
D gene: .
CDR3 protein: CASTGGDQPQHF
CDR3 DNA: TGTGCCAGCACCGGGGGGGATCAGCCCCAGCATTTT

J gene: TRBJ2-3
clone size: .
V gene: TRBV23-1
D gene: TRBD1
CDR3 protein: CASSTRGQGSTDTQYF
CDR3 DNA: TGCGCCAGCAGTACAAGGGGACAGGGGAGCACAGATACGCAGTATTTT

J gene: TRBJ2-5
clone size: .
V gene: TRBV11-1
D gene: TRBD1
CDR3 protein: CASSHHRGQETQYF
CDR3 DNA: TGTGCCAGCAGCCACCACAGGGGCCAAGAGACCCAGTACTTC

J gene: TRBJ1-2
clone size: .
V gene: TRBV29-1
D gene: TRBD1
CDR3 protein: CSGDTGVGGYTF
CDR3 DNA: TGCAGCGGGGACACAGGGGTAGGTGGCTACACCTTC

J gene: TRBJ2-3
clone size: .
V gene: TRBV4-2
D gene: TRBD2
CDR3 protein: CASSQVYSGGTDTQYF
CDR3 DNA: TGTGCCAGCAGCCAAGTTTATAGCGGGGGCACAGATACGCAGTATTTT

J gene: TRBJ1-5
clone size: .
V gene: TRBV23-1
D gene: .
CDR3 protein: CASSHPTSSSNQPQHF
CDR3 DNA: TGCGCCAGCAGTCACCCGACAAGTTCGAGCAATCAGCCCCAGCATTTT

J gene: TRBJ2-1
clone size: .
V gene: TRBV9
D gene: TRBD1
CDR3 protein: CASSVTGVGSYNEQFF
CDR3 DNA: TGTGCCAGCAGCGTCACAGGGGTGGGCTCCTACAATGAGCAGTTCTTC

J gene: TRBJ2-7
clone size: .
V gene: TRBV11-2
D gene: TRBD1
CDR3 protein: CASSYRGRDSYEQYF
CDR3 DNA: TGTGCCAGCAGCTACAGGGGGCGGGACTCCTACGAGCAGTACTTC

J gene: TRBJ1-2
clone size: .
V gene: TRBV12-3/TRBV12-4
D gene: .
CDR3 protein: CASSRGGLGYTF
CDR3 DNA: TGTGCCAGCAGCCGAGGGGGACTAGGCTACACCTTC

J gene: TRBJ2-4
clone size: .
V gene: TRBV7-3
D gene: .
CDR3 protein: CASSSPPRAGKIDGNIQYF
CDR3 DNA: TGTGCCAGCAGCTCACCACCCCGGGCAGGGAAGATCGATGGGAACATTCAGTACTTC

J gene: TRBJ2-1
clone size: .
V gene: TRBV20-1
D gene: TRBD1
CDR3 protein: CSAYDRTGNNEQFF
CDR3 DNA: TGCAGTGCATATGATAGGACAGGAAACAATGAGCAGTTCTTC

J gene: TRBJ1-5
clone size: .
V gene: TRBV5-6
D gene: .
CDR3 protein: CASSLQAYSNQPQHF
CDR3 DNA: TGTGCCAGCAGCTTGCAGGCATATAGCAATCAGCCCCAGCATTTT

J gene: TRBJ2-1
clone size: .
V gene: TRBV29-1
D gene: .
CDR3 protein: CSVAEVDEQFF
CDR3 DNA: TGCAGCGTTGCGGAGGTTGATGAGCAGTTCTTC

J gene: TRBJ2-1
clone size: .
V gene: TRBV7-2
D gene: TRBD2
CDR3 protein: CASSLGPSGGSYNEQFF
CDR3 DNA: TGTGCCAGCAGCTTAGGCCCTAGCGGGGGTTCCTACAATGAGCAGTTCTTC

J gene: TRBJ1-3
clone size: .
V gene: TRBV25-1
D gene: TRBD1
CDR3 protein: CASSDPGTAGNTIYF
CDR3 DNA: TGTGCCAGCAGTGATCCCGGGACAGCGGGAAACACCATATATTTT

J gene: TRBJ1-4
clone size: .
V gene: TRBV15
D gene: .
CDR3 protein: CATRAGNEKLFF
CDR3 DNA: TGTGCCACCAGGGCCGGGAATGAAAAACTGTTTTTT

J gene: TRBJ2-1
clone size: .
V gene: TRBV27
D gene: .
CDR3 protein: CASSLEVHNEQFF
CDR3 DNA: TGTGCCAGCAGTTTGGAAGTCCACAATGAGCAGTTCTTC

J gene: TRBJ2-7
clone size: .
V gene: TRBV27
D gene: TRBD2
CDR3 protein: CASSLLGGAEQYF
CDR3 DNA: TGTGCCAGCAGTTTATTGGGAGGGGCCGAGCAGTACTTC

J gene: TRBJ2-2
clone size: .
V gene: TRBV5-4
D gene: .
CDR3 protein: CASSAGTMNTGELFF
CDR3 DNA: TGTGCCAGCAGCGCCGGGACAATGAACACCGGGGAGCTGTTTTTT

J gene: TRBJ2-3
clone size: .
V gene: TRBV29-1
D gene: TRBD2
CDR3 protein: CSVEDQGLAGNTQYF
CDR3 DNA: TGCAGCGTTGAAGATCAAGGACTAGCGGGCAATACGCAGTATTTT

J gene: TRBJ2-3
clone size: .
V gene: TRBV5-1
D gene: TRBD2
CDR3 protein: CASSLASGGVDTQYF
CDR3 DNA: TGCGCCAGCAGCTTGGCTAGCGGGGGGGTGGATACGCAGTATTTT

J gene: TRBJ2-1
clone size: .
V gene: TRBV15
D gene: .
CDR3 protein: CATSRESFGVYNEQFF
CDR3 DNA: TGTGCCACCAGCAGAGAGTCTTTCGGGGTCTACAATGAGCAGTTCTTC

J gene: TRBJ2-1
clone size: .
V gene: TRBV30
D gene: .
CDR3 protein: CAWSVWGRYNEQFF
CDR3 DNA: TGTGCCTGGAGCGTATGGGGGCGATACAATGAGCAGTTCTTC

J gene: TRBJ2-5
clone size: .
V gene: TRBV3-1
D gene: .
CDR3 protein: CASSQEVWRTAETQYF
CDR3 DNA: TGTGCCAGCAGCCAAGAGGTCTGGAGGACAGCTGAGACCCAGTACTTC

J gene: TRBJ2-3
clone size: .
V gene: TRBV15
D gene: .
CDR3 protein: CATSRDPSTDTQYF
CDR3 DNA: TGTGCCACCAGCAGAGATCCTAGCACAGATACGCAGTATTTT

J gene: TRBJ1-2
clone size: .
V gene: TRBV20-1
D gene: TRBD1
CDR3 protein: CSAPVKGQGNYGYTF
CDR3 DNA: TGCAGTGCTCCAGTCAAGGGACAGGGAAACTATGGCTACACCTTC

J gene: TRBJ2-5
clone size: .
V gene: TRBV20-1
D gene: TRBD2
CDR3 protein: CSASGGESQETQYF
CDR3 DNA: TGCAGTGCTAGCGGGGGGGAGTCCCAAGAGACCCAGTACTTC

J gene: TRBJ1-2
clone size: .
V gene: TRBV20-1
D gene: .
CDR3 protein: CSASQGQFYGYTF
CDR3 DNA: TGCAGTGCTAGTCAAGGCCAGTTCTATGGCTACACCTTC

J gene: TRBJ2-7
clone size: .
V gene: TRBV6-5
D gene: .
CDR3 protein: CASRPGTTYEQYF
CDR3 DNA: TGTGCCAGCAGGCCGGGGACAACCTACGAGCAGTACTTC

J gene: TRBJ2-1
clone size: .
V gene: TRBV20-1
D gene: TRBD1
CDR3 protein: CSARDTGQGYIEQFF
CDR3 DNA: TGCAGTGCTAGAGATACCGGACAGGGATACATTGAGCAGTTCTTC

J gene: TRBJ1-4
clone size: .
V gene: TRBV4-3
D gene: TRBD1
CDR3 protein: CASSRTGGDEKLFF
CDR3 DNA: TGCGCCAGCTCTCGGACAGGGGGCGATGAAAAACTGTTTTTT

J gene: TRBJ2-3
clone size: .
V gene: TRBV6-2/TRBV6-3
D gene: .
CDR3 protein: CASSYSGLAGTDTQYF
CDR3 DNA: TGTGCCAGCAGTTACTCGGGCCTAGCCGGCACAGATACGCAGTATTTT

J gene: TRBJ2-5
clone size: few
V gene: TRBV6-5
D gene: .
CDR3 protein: CASSWQETQYF
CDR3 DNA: TGTGCCAGCAGTTGGCAAGAGACCCAGTACTTC

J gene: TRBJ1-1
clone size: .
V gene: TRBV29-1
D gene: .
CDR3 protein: CSVARLLRGQDTEAFF
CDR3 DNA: TGCAGCGTGGCCCGGTTACTCCGGGGGCAGGACACTGAAGCTTTCTTT

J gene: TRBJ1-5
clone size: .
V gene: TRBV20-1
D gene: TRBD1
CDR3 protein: CSALPGQGRNQPQHF
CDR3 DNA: TGCAGTGCTCTGCCTGGACAGGGCCGCAATCAGCCCCAGCATTTT

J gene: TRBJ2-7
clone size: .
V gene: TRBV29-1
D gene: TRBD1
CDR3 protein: CSVEDRGTGYEQYF
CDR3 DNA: TGCAGCGTTGAAGATCGGGGGACAGGGTACGAGCAGTACTTC

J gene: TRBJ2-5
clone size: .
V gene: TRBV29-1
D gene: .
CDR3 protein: CSVELGRETQYF
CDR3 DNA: TGCAGCGTTGAGCTGGGACGGGAGACCCAGTACTTC

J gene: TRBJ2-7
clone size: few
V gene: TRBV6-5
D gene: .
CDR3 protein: CASSYGRRYEQYF
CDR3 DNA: TGTGCCAGCAGTTACGGGAGGCGCTACGAGCAGTACTTC

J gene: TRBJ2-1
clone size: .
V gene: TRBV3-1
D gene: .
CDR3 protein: CASSQGISWGEQFF
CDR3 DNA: TGTGCCAGCAGCCAGGGGATCTCCTGGGGTGAGCAGTTCTTC

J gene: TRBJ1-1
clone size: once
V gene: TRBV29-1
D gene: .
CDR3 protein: CSVLRGGTEAFF
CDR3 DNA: TGCAGCGTGCTAAGGGGAGGCACTGAAGCTTTCTTT

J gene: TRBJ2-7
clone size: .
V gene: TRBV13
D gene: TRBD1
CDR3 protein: CASSLVAGDRAYEQYF
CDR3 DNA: TGTGCCAGCAGCTTAGTAGCAGGTGACAGGGCCTACGAGCAGTACTTC

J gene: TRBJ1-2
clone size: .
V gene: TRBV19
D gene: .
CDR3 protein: CASSLTNYGYTF
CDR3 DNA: TGTGCCAGTAGTTTGACCAACTATGGCTACACCTTC

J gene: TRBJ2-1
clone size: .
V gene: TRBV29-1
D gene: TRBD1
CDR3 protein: CSAQTGGFEQFF
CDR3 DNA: TGCAGCGCCCAGACAGGGGGCTTTGAGCAGTTCTTC